Only a few counts were recorded for the clone carrying this T cell receptor (beta chain). The antigen remains unidentified. At first hyperthyroidism diagnosis, before any ophthalmopathy symptoms, the blood sample was collected. PBMCs were sourced from roughly 9.7 ml fresh peripheral blood. This record belongs to a study of T cells in Graves' hyperthyroidism and ophthalmopathy. Study-wide results and caveats: Within blood appeared most thyroid clonotypes that had expanded above 0.001.

Amplification of TCR beta CDR3 regions used RNA as the template. Primed by the HTBI set, a first-round RT-PCR was run on the TCR CDR3. One entry per CDR3 protein, called by TCRdb with MiXCR from the multiplex PCR reads. This table has around 380,000 distinct CDR3 sequences, about 13% appearing once. The receptor's source is a man aged 25-40 years with Graves' hyperthyroidism that later progressed to Graves' ophthalmopathy. Source material: blood.

The CDR3 loop reads CASSPRTSGGVDTQYF. Written as DNA, the CDR3 is TGCGCCAGCAGCCCCCGGACTAGCGGGGGGGTAGATACGCAGTATTTT. The rearrangement links TRBV5-1 to TRBJ2-3, with 15 positions matching TRBD2. Germline values: CDR1 SGHRS, CDR2 YFSETQ. Trimming cost V 4 bases and J 5 bases; bases outside gene matches: 5. CDR3 length: 16 amino acids.